The 14 T cell receptor beta chains below come from one sample, sequenced in a study of shared clonotypes between healthy human individuals. The method was immunoSEQ multiplex PCR; TCRdb's version includes in-frame clones alone and lacks a portion of them. The sample lists about 680,000 clones, 73% occurring once. Source material: memory CD4+ T cells sorted from blood. The sample's subset: CD45RA-negative fraction. The receptor set was obtained from a woman aged 25 to 39 in good health.

The chain employs TRBV6-6 and TRBJ1-1, with D possibly being TRBD1 (6 bases). The V gene lost 7 bases and the J gene lost 1 base, with 10 bases spanning the gap. Per the germline V gene, CDR1 is MNHNY and CDR2 is SVGAGI (reference sequence). CDR3 length: 13 residues. As DNA, the CDR3 is TGTGCCAGCACCGACAGGCCGAACACTGAAGCTTTCTTT. Encoded protein: CASTDRPNTEAFF.

V gene TRBV7-3 combines with J gene TRBJ2-1; 9 bases align to TRBD1. This CDR3 has 16 residues. The ends lost 5 bases at V and 9 bases at J; junction bases unmatched: 14. In germline, CDR1 is SGHTA, CDR2 FQGTGA. CDR3 loop: CASSQQGAGYSGEQFF. CDR3 DNA: TGTGCCAGCAGCCAACAGGGGGCGGGGTACAGTGGTGAGCAGTTCTTC.

The table lists this clone with a count of one. J is TRBJ1-4 and V is TRBV7-6; 7 nucleotides match TRBD1. V lost 6 bases, J lost 2 bases, and 3 bases stayed unmatched. The CDR3 sequence is 14 residues long. The V gene's germline CDR1 is SGHVS and CDR2 FNYEAQ. CDR3 sequence (DNA): TGTGCCAGCAGGACAGGGACCACTAATGAAAAACTGTTTTTT. Its protein product is CASRTGTTNEKLFF.

The chain couples TRBV28 to TRBJ1-4; no clear D gene. CDR1 is MDHEN, CDR2 SYDVKM, per germline. This CDR3 is built from 17 residues. Trimming took off 6 bases at V and 4 bases at J, with 21 bases between the two ends. The CDR3 sequence: CASSPGWGALDNEKLFF. DNA for the CDR3: TGTGCCAGCAGCCCCGGTTGGGGAGCACTCGATAATGAAAAACTGTTTTTT.

The rearrangement joins TRBV7-2 to TRBJ1-5; D perhaps matches TRBD1 (6 bases). V was clipped by 3 bases and J by 2 bases, with 14 bases between them. This CDR3 has 16 amino acids. Germline V gene data show CDR1 as SGHTA and CDR2 as FQGNSA. Here the CDR3 reads CASSFYRASRNQPQHF. Written as DNA, the CDR3 is TGTGCCAGCAGCTTCTACAGGGCCTCTCGCAATCAGCCCCAGCATTTT.

This clone was seen a few times. The chain carries TRBV30 and TRBJ2-5, with D tentatively TRBD2 (5 bases). The CDR3 has 14 amino acids. Trimming shortened V by 3 bases and J by 4 bases, and 15 bases separated the two germline ends. Per the germline V gene, CDR1 is GTSNPN and CDR2 is SVGIG (reference sequence). This CDR3 reads CAWRSGVSSETQYF. Here the CDR3 DNA reads TGTGCCTGGAGATCCGGGGTTAGTTCAGAGACCCAGTACTTC.

The chain uses TRBV28 and TRBJ2-3; a weak D match, TRBD2 (6 bases). V lost 3 bases, J lost 3 bases, and 13 bases lay in between. The length of the CDR3 is 15 residues. Germline assignment: CDR1 MDHEN and CDR2 SYDVKM. The CDR3 DNA sequence: TGTGCCAGCAGTTTGTCGGGGGATCGGACAGATACGCAGTATTTT. Amino acids: CASSLSGDRTDTQYF.

The rearrangement links TRBV2 to TRBJ1-1; D is unclear. The V gene's germline CDR1 is SNHLY and CDR2 FYNNEI. The CDR3 is made up of 14 amino acids. Trimming cost V 7 bases and J 1 base, with 13 bases left between them. The CDR3 region is CASNGPISNTEAFF. The CDR3 nucleotides are TGTGCCAGCAACGGACCGATTTCGAACACTGAAGCTTTCTTT.

This clone was recorded a few times. The chain has TRBV25-1 and TRBJ1-1; TRBD1 might be the D (6 bases). Trimming pared 4 bases from V and 3 bases from J, leaving 15 bases between. The CDR3 extends over 15 amino acids. Germline V lookup: CDR1 MGHDK, CDR2 SYGVNS. CDR3 sequence: CASSGMAGADTEAFF. Written as DNA, the CDR3 is TGTGCCAGCAGTGGTATGGCAGGGGCGGACACTGAAGCTTTCTTT.

The CDR3 sequence is CASSALGWGSGANVLTF. The CDR3 nucleotides are TGTGCCAGCAGTGCGCTAGGGTGGGGCTCTGGGGCCAACGTCCTGACTTTC. The V gene is TRBV6-1, the J gene TRBJ2-6; no firm D call. This CDR3 region has 17 residues. V was shortened by 4 bases and J by 0 bases, with 13 bases between the two germline ends. The germline V gene has CDR1 MNHNS and CDR2 SASEGT.

The chain joins TRBV5-8 to TRBJ1-1, with no clear D. The CDR3 is 13 residues long. V lost 4 bases and J lost 11, with 18 bases in between. Looked up from germline, CDR1 is SGHTS and CDR2 is YDEGEE. CDR3 residues: CASSQISTGSAFF. The CDR3 coding sequence is TGTGCCAGCAGCCAAATATCCACGGGGTCTGCTTTCTTT.

Turning to this clone: Distinct nucleotide sequences in the sample also encode this CDR3. The gene calls are TRBV28 and TRBJ2-7; TRBD2 matches at 7 bases. The CDR3 is made up of 16 amino acids. Germline V lookup: CDR1 MDHEN, CDR2 SYDVKM. The J segment lost 0 bases and the V segment lost 4 bases, leaving 9 bases of the junction unmatched. CDR3 in amino acids: CASSSPASGSSYEQYF. For the CDR3, the DNA is TGTGCCAGCAGTTCCCCTGCTAGCGGAAGCTCCTACGAGCAGTACTTC.

As to this clone: Other DNA sequences in this specimen translate into the identical CDR3. The rearrangement links TRBV6-5 to TRBJ2-5; D unclear. This CDR3 has 13 residues. Germline V gene data show CDR1 as MNHEY and CDR2 as SVGAGI. Trimming took off 2 bases at V and 0 bases at J, with 4 bases between the two ends. CDR3 protein: CASSYSYQETQYF. The CDR3 DNA follows: TGTGCCAGCAGTTACAGCTACCAAGAGACCCAGTACTTC.

This clone was detected a few times. The sample holds other DNA sequences that translate to the same CDR3. The chain employs TRBV5-1 and TRBJ2-5; no definite D call. With 1 base removed from V and 1 base from J, the gap between germline ends came to 8 bases. This CDR3 region has 14 residues. CDR1 and CDR2 from the germline V gene are SGHRS and YFSETQ. CDR3 protein: CASSLRGVQETQYF. CDR3 nucleotides: TGCGCCAGCAGCTTGAGAGGCGTCCAAGAGACCCAGTACTTC.